Listed below are T cell receptor beta chains from one sample, sequenced in a study of OX40 agonist ivuxolimab in advanced cancers. The assay was immunoSEQ multiplex PCR, and TCRdb's table has in-frame clones only and misses some. This sample has tens of thousands of clones, with roughly 80% found just once. The sample was CD4+ or CD8+ T cells sorted from blood, taken in a trial of the OX40 agonist ivuxolimab. These receptors all stem from an adult with an advanced solid tumor such as melanoma, head and neck, liver or kidney cancer. Both conserved end residues are part of each CDR3. A D gene is named only where the DNA matches it firmly. Size values are once, few and many counts, or a class for expanded clones, and some rows have none.

D: TRBD1
V: TRBV5-4
size: .
J: TRBJ2-3
DNA: TGTGCCAGCAGCCCGGGACAGGGCACAGATACGCAGTATTTT
CDR3: CASSPGQGTDTQYF

D: .
V: TRBV27
size: .
J: TRBJ2-7
DNA: TGTGCCAGCAGTTCCCGGACACTCGACGAGCAGTACTTC
CDR3: CASSSRTLDEQYF

D: TRBD1
V: TRBV23-1
size: .
J: TRBJ2-2
DNA: TGCGCCAGCAGTCTCCTCAGGGGGCAGGGGGCCGGGGAGCTGTTTTTT
CDR3: CASSLLRGQGAGELFF

D: .
V: TRBV19
size: .
J: TRBJ1-4
DNA: TGTGCCAGTACCCCCCCGGCTGGTGCTAATGAAAAACTGTTTTTT
CDR3: CASTPPAGANEKLFF

D: TRBD2
V: TRBV5-1
size: .
J: TRBJ2-2
DNA: TGCGCCAGCAGCCAGCTTAGCGGGAGGCCGGGGACCGGGGAGCTGTTTTTT
CDR3: CASSQLSGRPGTGELFF

D: .
V: TRBV27
size: .
J: TRBJ2-2
DNA: TGTGCCAGCAAAGTAGGACGGGAACCCGGGGAGCTGTTTTTT
CDR3: CASKVGREPGELFF

D: TRBD1
V: TRBV15
size: .
J: TRBJ2-7
DNA: TGTGCCACCAGCAGTCCTTCGGGGACAGGGTTGTTCGAGCAGTACTTC
CDR3: CATSSPSGTGLFEQYF

D: .
V: TRBV7-3
size: .
J: TRBJ2-1
DNA: TGTGCCAGCAGCAACAGGCATGAGCAGTTCTTC
CDR3: CASSNRHEQFF

D: .
V: TRBV6-5
size: .
J: TRBJ2-2
DNA: TGTGCCAGCAGTTACATGGAGGCTGGCGGGGAGCTGTTTTTT
CDR3: CASSYMEAGGELFF

D: TRBD1
V: TRBV7-6
size: .
J: TRBJ1-2
DNA: TGTGCCAGCAGCCAGACAGGGGACTATGGCTACACCTTC
CDR3: CASSQTGDYGYTF

D: .
V: TRBV7-2
size: .
J: TRBJ1-3
DNA: TGTGCCAGCACCCGATTGGTCGGTTTGGGGGCAGGTGGAAACACCATATATTTT
CDR3: CASTRLVGLGAGGNTIYF

D: .
V: TRBV6-1
size: .
J: TRBJ2-1
DNA: TGTGCCAGCAGTGGTGGGGGGGCCGTCAATGAGCAGTTCTTC
CDR3: CASSGGGAVNEQFF

D: .
V: TRBV28
size: once
J: TRBJ1-2
DNA: TGTGCCAGCAGTTCCCAGACCCCCTATGGCTACACCTTC
CDR3: CASSSQTPYGYTF

D: .
V: TRBV19
size: .
J: TRBJ1-1
DNA: TGTGCCAGTAGTTTCCTCGGGACAGAAGCTTTCTTT
CDR3: CASSFLGTEAFF

D: .
V: TRBV7-3
size: .
J: TRBJ1-2
DNA: TGTGCCTCGAAACGGGCGACAGCTGAAAGGGGCTACACCTTC
CDR3: CASKRATAERGYTF

D: TRBD1
V: TRBV6-6
size: .
J: TRBJ1-2
DNA: TGTGCCACCGCTAGGACAGGGGGACACTATGGCTACACCTTC
CDR3: CATARTGGHYGYTF

D: TRBD2
V: TRBV29-1
size: .
J: TRBJ2-7
DNA: TGCAGCGGAAAGACTAGCGGGGGGGCCCACGAGCAGTACTTC
CDR3: CSGKTSGGAHEQYF

D: .
V: TRBV4-1
size: .
J: TRBJ2-5
DNA: TGCGCCAGCAGCCTCCTCCCGTCGGTAGGAGAGACCCAGTACTTC
CDR3: CASSLLPSVGETQYF

D: .
V: TRBV27
size: .
J: TRBJ2-7
DNA: TGTGCCAGCAGTCCCACCGGGATGCACTACGAGCAGTACTTC
CDR3: CASSPTGMHYEQYF

D: TRBD1
V: TRBV9
size: .
J: TRBJ2-7
DNA: TGTGCCAGCAGCAACCGGGACAGGGGCGAGCAGTACTTC
CDR3: CASSNRDRGEQYF

D: .
V: TRBV6-1
size: .
J: TRBJ2-1
DNA: TGTGCCAGCAGTGAATCTGGACCCCTCAATGAGCAGTTCTTC
CDR3: CASSESGPLNEQFF

D: TRBD2
V: TRBV7-6
size: .
J: TRBJ2-1
DNA: TGTGCCAGCAGCCGACGGACTAGCGGGCCACACAATGAGCAGTTCTTC
CDR3: CASSRRTSGPHNEQFF

D: .
V: TRBV20-1
size: .
J: TRBJ2-7
DNA: TGCAGTGCTAAACTTCTGGGCGAGCAGTACTTC
CDR3: CSAKLLGEQYF

D: .
V: TRBV27
size: .
J: TRBJ1-1
DNA: TGTGCCAGCAGTTTACGAGGGGTGGTGAACACTGAAGCTTTCTTT
CDR3: CASSLRGVVNTEAFF

D: TRBD2
V: TRBV6-1
size: .
J: TRBJ2-7
DNA: TGTGCCAGCAGTGAGGGTGGACTAGCGGGGGTCGAGCAGTACTTC
CDR3: CASSEGGLAGVEQYF

D: TRBD1
V: TRBV18
size: .
J: TRBJ1-2
DNA: TGTGCCAGCTCACTAGGACAGGGATGGGACTATGGCTACACCTTC
CDR3: CASSLGQGWDYGYTF

D: .
V: TRBV9
size: .
J: TRBJ2-3
DNA: TGTGCCAGCAGCGTACTAGCGTCTAGCACAGATACGCAGTATTTT
CDR3: CASSVLASSTDTQYF

D: .
V: TRBV6-5
size: .
J: TRBJ2-1
DNA: TGTGCCAGCCCAGGTGTGAATGAGCAGTTCTTC
CDR3: CASPGVNEQFF

D: TRBD1
V: TRBV5-1
size: .
J: TRBJ1-2
DNA: TGCGCCAGCAGCCCGGACCCAATCCGGGACAGGGGTGGCTACACCTTC
CDR3: CASSPDPIRDRGGYTF

D: TRBD2
V: TRBV6-1
size: .
J: TRBJ2-5
DNA: TGTGCCAGCAGTGAAGGGTCTAGCGGGGGGGCAGAGACCCAGTACTTC
CDR3: CASSEGSSGGAETQYF

D: TRBD1
V: TRBV5-1
size: once
J: TRBJ1-1
DNA: TGCGCCAGCAGCTTAAACCCCGGGACAGCGAACACTGAAGCTTTCTTT
CDR3: CASSLNPGTANTEAFF

D: TRBD1
V: TRBV7-2
size: few
J: TRBJ1-5
DNA: TGTGCCAGCAGCATCTACAGGGGAAGCAATCAGCCCCAGCATTTT
CDR3: CASSIYRGSNQPQHF

D: .
V: TRBV5-1
size: few
J: TRBJ2-6
DNA: TGCGCCAGCAGCCCGGTAGCCCAGGGGAGAGGGGCCAACGTCCTGACTTTC
CDR3: CASSPVAQGRGANVLTF

D: .
V: TRBV30
size: .
J: TRBJ1-1
DNA: TGTGCCTGGAGTCCCCGACAGAACACTGAAGCTTTCTTT
CDR3: CAWSPRQNTEAFF

D: TRBD1
V: TRBV19
size: .
J: TRBJ1-5
DNA: TGTGCCAGTAGCCTGGACAGGGCCGCCCATCAGCCCCAGCATTTT
CDR3: CASSLDRAAHQPQHF

D: .
V: TRBV4-1
size: .
J: TRBJ2-2
DNA: TGCGCCAGCAGCCAAGAAGTGACCACCATCTCCGGGGAGCTGTTTTTT
CDR3: CASSQEVTTISGELFF

D: .
V: TRBV19
size: few
J: TRBJ2-5
DNA: TGTGCCAGTAGTGACCTCCCCAGGCGCCAAGAGACCCAGTACTTC
CDR3: CASSDLPRRQETQYF

D: .
V: TRBV2
size: .
J: TRBJ1-2
DNA: TGTGCCAGCACCAACCCAGGAGAGAGGATCCGCGTTGGCTACACCTTC
CDR3: CASTNPGERIRVGYTF

D: .
V: TRBV30
size: .
J: TRBJ1-5
DNA: TGTGCCTTTGGAGCCTCAGGGAGCCAGCCCCAGCATTTT
CDR3: CAFGASGSQPQHF

D: .
V: TRBV10-1
size: .
J: TRBJ2-3
DNA: TGCGCCAGCAGTGATAGGAGCGGACCCACAGATACGCAGTATTTT
CDR3: CASSDRSGPTDTQYF

D: TRBD2
V: TRBV9
size: once
J: TRBJ2-5
DNA: TGTGCCAGCAGCTTGGGACTAAGGGGAGAGACCCAGTACTTC
CDR3: CASSLGLRGETQYF

D: .
V: TRBV2
size: .
J: TRBJ1-5
DNA: TGTGCCAGCAGAGAGGGGTCCTATAGCAATCAGCCCCAGCATTTT
CDR3: CASREGSYSNQPQHF

D: .
V: TRBV20-1
size: once
J: TRBJ2-7
DNA: TGCAGTGCTAGAGTTCAATATGAGCAGTACTTC
CDR3: CSARVQYEQYF

D: .
V: TRBV7-3
size: once
J: TRBJ2-1
DNA: TGTGCCAGCAGCCCTGGGACGAGCAATGAGCAGTTCTTC
CDR3: CASSPGTSNEQFF

D: TRBD1
V: TRBV2
size: .
J: TRBJ1-2
DNA: TGTGCCAGCCTTGACAGGGAGAGTTACTATGGCTACACCTTC
CDR3: CASLDRESYYGYTF

D: TRBD1
V: TRBV12-5
size: once
J: TRBJ1-2
DNA: TGTGCTAGTGGTATGCGACAGGGTGTCTATGGCTACACCTTC
CDR3: CASGMRQGVYGYTF

D: .
V: TRBV19
size: .
J: TRBJ1-2
DNA: TGTGCCAGTAGATTACCCCGAGGCTATGGCTACACCTTC
CDR3: CASRLPRGYGYTF

D: .
V: TRBV5-1
size: .
J: TRBJ1-2
DNA: TGCGCCAGCAGCTTGGATACAGGAGGAATCTATGGCTACACCTTC
CDR3: CASSLDTGGIYGYTF

D: .
V: TRBV7-9
size: .
J: TRBJ1-2
DNA: TGTGCCAGCAGCTCCCTCGGGGGTTTGAGGGACTATGGCTACACCTTC
CDR3: CASSSLGGLRDYGYTF

D: .
V: TRBV7-8
size: .
J: TRBJ1-1
DNA: TGTGCCAGCAGCTTAGATAGGGTGTTGAACACTGAAGCTTTCTTT
CDR3: CASSLDRVLNTEAFF

D: .
V: TRBV30
size: .
J: TRBJ2-7
DNA: TGTGCCTGGAGTCGGGGCAGGGAACACGAGCAGTACTTC
CDR3: CAWSRGREHEQYF

D: .
V: TRBV4-3
size: .
J: TRBJ2-3
DNA: TGCGCCAGCAGCCAAGATGAGGGAAGAGATACGCAGTATTTT
CDR3: CASSQDEGRDTQYF

D: .
V: TRBV9
size: .
J: TRBJ2-3
DNA: TGTGCCAGCAGTACGGGACTCTTCACAGATACGCAGTATTTT
CDR3: CASSTGLFTDTQYF

D: .
V: TRBV7-9
size: .
J: TRBJ1-1
DNA: TGTGCCAGCAGTGGAGAAGGAAACACTGAAGCTTTCTTT
CDR3: CASSGEGNTEAFF